The 4 T cell receptor beta chains in this list originate from one sample, sequenced in a study of blood T cell repertoires in COVID-19. The repertoire was sequenced with immunoSEQ multiplex PCR; TCRdb's copy has only in-frame clones and lacks some. Among under 200,000 clones, about 83% were seen once, and the ten largest hold about a tenth. The sequenced material came from peripheral blood. Receptors were obtained from an older woman with COVID-19, enrolled during active disease.

This clone was found once. J is TRBJ1-4 and V is TRBV28; D perhaps matches TRBD1 (5 bases). The CDR3 is 14 amino acids. Trimming took 3 bases from V and 7 from J, leaving 12 bases between them. CDR1 is MDHEN and CDR2 is SYDVKM in the germline V gene. The CDR3 coding sequence is TGTGCCAGCAGTTTTAACCAGGGTGCTGAAAAACTGTTTTTT. This gives the protein CASSFNQGAEKLFF.

The CDR3 DNA reads TGCGCCAGCAGCCAAGTCAGGGAAACTCGGCTCCACTTT. It codes for CASSQVRETRLHF. The chain links TRBV4-1 to TRBJ1-6, with D possibly TRBD1 on 5 matching bases. The CDR3 has 13 amino acids. Trimming shortened V by 1 base and J by 16 bases, and 14 bases separated the two germline ends. Germline lookup yields CDR1 MGHRA and CDR2 YSYEKL.

The chain employs TRBV19 and TRBJ1-2; D gene ambiguous. There are 13 residues in the CDR3. Per the germline V gene, CDR1 is LNHDA and CDR2 is SQIVND (reference sequence). The germline V and J ends were trimmed by 7 bases and 7 bases, with 16 bases remaining between them. DNA for the CDR3: TGTGCCAGTACGTCAGAGCGATTCGGTGGCTACACCTTC. This gives the protein CASTSERFGGYTF.

The chain employs TRBV28 and TRBJ2-2; 9 bases agree with TRBD1. The germline V gene has CDR1 MDHEN and CDR2 SYDVKM. V dropped 8 bases and J dropped 7; count of bases not matched to a gene: 11. The CDR3 loop spans 15 amino acids. The CDR3 region has the DNA TGTGCCAGCGGACTTCCGGGACAGGGCGGCGGGGAGCTGTTTTTT. Protein sequence: CASGLPGQGGGELFF.